The 23 T cell receptor beta chains given below trace back to one sample, sequenced in a study of shared clonotypes between healthy human individuals. Profiling relied on immunoSEQ multiplex PCR, and the TCRdb table lists in-frame clones only, not all of them. In the table there are about 2.1 million clones, 80% to 95% of which are singletons. The naive CD8 population came from CD45RO-negative cells selected for CCR7, without terminally differentiated effector memory CD45RA+ cells. What was sequenced was naive CD8+ T cells from PBMCs. Every receptor here comes from a man between 18 and 35 years old in good health. Some clones in this sample may be carry-over from other donors' samples.

The chain carries TRBV7-9 and TRBJ2-7; 9 nucleotides line up with TRBD1. The J segment lost 0 bases and the V segment lost 4 bases, leaving 10 bases of the junction unmatched. Germline lookup yields CDR1 SEHNR and CDR2 FQNEAQ (reference sequence). The CDR3 sequence is 17 residues long. The CDR3 region has the DNA TGTGCCAGCAGCTCACAGGGGGCCGCTCCAAGCTCCTACGAGCAGTACTTC. Translating gives CASSSQGAAPSSYEQYF.

The gene calls are TRBV30 and TRBJ2-7; possibly TRBD2 for D (5 bases). Per the germline V gene, CDR1 is GTSNPN and CDR2 is SVGIG (reference sequence). Trimming removed 0 bases from V and 6 bases from J, with 15 bases in between. This CDR3 has 14 residues. The CDR3 loop is CAWSVMRERSEQYF. CDR3 sequence (DNA): TGTGCCTGGAGTGTAATGAGGGAGCGGAGCGAGCAGTACTTC.

This clone was counted once. The chain combines TRBV10-3 with TRBJ2-7; D is possibly TRBD1 or TRBD2 (5 bases each). The length of the CDR3 is 17 residues. Looked up from germline, CDR1 is ENHRY and CDR2 is SYGVKD. V was clipped by 2 bases and J by 1 base, with 18 bases between them. The CDR3 is CAISEPARGARSYEQYF. In DNA, the CDR3 is TGTGCCATCAGTGAGCCGGCGAGAGGGGCTAGGTCCTACGAGCAGTACTTC.

This clone came up a few times. This chain connects TRBV7-9 to TRBJ1-1; D possibly corresponds to TRBD1 (5 bases). Per the germline V gene, CDR1 is SEHNR and CDR2 is FQNEAQ (reference sequence). CDR3 length: 12 residues. Trimming pared 4 bases from V and 6 bases from J, leaving 9 bases between. CDR3 loop: CASSSRDAEAFF. Here the CDR3 DNA reads TGTGCCAGCAGCTCCCGGGACGCTGAAGCTTTCTTT.

This clone was seen just once. This chain connects TRBV6-6 to TRBJ2-7; D is possibly TRBD1 or TRBD2 (5 bases each). V lost 5 bases and J lost 0, with 11 bases in between. CDR1 and CDR2 (germline): MNHNY, SVGAGI (reference sequence). CDR3 size: 14 residues. The CDR3 is CASSASGTSYEQYF. The CDR3 DNA reads as TGTGCCAGCAGTGCCTCCGGGACCTCCTACGAGCAGTACTTC.

V and J are TRBV5-5 and TRBJ2-7, with 8 bases matching TRBD2. V lost 0 bases, J lost 1 base, and 6 bases stayed unmatched. The CDR3 runs to 16 residues. Looked up from germline, CDR1 is SGHKS and CDR2 is YYEKEE (reference sequence). In nucleotides, the CDR3 is TGTGCCAGCAGCTTGGGGGTCCGCGGGAGGTCCTACGAGCAGTACTTC. Translating gives CASSLGVRGRSYEQYF.

The chain has TRBV29-1 and TRBJ2-7; the D gene is possibly TRBD2 (6 bases). CDR3 size: 13 residues. Trimming shortened V by 4 bases and J by 2 bases, and 12 bases separated the two germline ends. From germline, CDR1 is SQVTM and CDR2 ANQGSEA. The CDR3 nucleotides are TGCAGCGTTGTATTGGGGGGTGCCTACGAGCAGTACTTC. Translating it yields CSVVLGGAYEQYF.

The V and J genes are TRBV19 and TRBJ2-5; TRBD2 matches at 7 bases. The CDR3 loop spans 15 amino acids. V was pared by 5 bases and J by 5 bases, with 11 bases of the junction left unmatched. Germline values: CDR1 LNHDA, CDR2 SQIVND (reference sequence). CDR3 protein: CASSPRLAPAETQYF. CDR3 bases: TGTGCCAGTAGTCCCCGACTAGCTCCCGCGGAGACCCAGTACTTC.

CDR3 amino acids: CAISSDYYEQYF. In DNA form, the CDR3 reads TGTGCCATCAGTAGCGATTACTACGAGCAGTACTTC. The rearrangement joins TRBV10-3 to TRBJ2-7; D gene unclear. From germline, CDR1 is ENHRY and CDR2 SYGVKD. V gave up 5 bases and J gave up 3 bases, with 8 bases separating them. CDR3 length: 12 residues.

For this clone: This CDR3 is also generated by other DNA sequences in the sample. The chain recombines TRBV9 with TRBJ2-2, with 10 positions matching TRBD2. Trimming cost V 2 bases and J 5 bases; bases outside gene matches: 0. This CDR3 spans 14 amino acids. Germline values: CDR1 SGDLS, CDR2 YYNGEE. This CDR3 is CASSVSGGTGELFF. The CDR3 DNA sequence: TGTGCCAGCAGCGTTAGCGGGGGGACCGGGGAGCTGTTTTTT.

The chain joins TRBV7-3 to TRBJ2-2; weak D call: TRBD1 (6 bases). This CDR3 has 17 residues. The germline V gene has CDR1 SGHTA and CDR2 FQGTGA. With 2 bases removed from V and 3 bases from J, the gap between germline ends came to 16 bases. The CDR3 protein is CASSLLPNRDHTGELFF. The CDR3 DNA reads as TGTGCCAGCAGCTTACTCCCCAACAGGGACCACACCGGGGAGCTGTTTTTT.

The rearrangement uses TRBV6-6 and TRBJ1-2, with D unclear. Per germline, CDR1 MNHNY and CDR2 SVGAGI (reference sequence). V was shortened by 2 bases and J by 1 base, with 11 bases between the two germline ends. This CDR3 region has 15 residues. The CDR3 nucleotides are TGTGCCAGCAGTTACAGGGCCCTCAGTAACTATGGCTACACCTTC. This gives the protein CASSYRALSNYGYTF.

This chain joins TRBV6-5 and TRBJ2-3; TRBD2 agrees at 10 bases. This CDR3 spans 15 amino acids. Per germline, CDR1 MNHEY and CDR2 SVGAGI. Unmatched junction bases numbered 6, after V lost 4 bases and J lost 5 bases. CDR3 residues: CASSSLAGVLDTQYF. The CDR3 DNA reads TGTGCCAGCAGTTCCCTAGCGGGAGTTTTAGATACGCAGTATTTT.

The chain links TRBV7-9 to TRBJ2-7; no clear D gene. The V gene lost 3 bases and the J gene lost 6 bases, with 6 bases spanning the gap. The CDR3 contains 11 residues. The germline V gene encodes CDR1 SEHNR and CDR2 FQNEAQ (reference sequence). CDR3 region: CASSFRFEQYF. The CDR3 region has the DNA TGTGCCAGCAGCTTTCGATTCGAGCAGTACTTC.

J is TRBJ2-7 and V is TRBV29-1; D is unclear. The germline V and J ends were trimmed by 6 bases and 2 bases, with 17 bases remaining between them. Germline V gene sequence: CDR1 SQVTM, CDR2 ANQGSEA. The CDR3 is made up of 14 amino acids. DNA for the CDR3: TGCAGCGTCGTTCGGACCGCGTCCCCCTACGAGCAGTACTTC. Its translation: CSVVRTASPYEQYF.

The genes are TRBV14 and TRBJ1-3; D remains unclear. There are 11 residues in the CDR3. Trimming shortened V by 1 base and J by 11 bases, and 6 bases separated the two germline ends. The V gene's germline CDR1 is SGHDN and CDR2 FVKESK. The chain's CDR3 is CASSQGFPIYF. CDR3 bases: TGTGCCAGCAGCCAAGGATTCCCCATATATTTT.

The chain combines TRBV5-4 with TRBJ2-7; TRBD1 matches 8 bases. CDR3 size: 15 residues. CDR1 is SGHNT and CDR2 is YYREEE in the germline V gene (reference sequence). V lost 0 bases and J lost 0; bases outside the gene matches: 2. The CDR3 region has the DNA TGTGCCAGCAGCTTGGTGGGACAGGCCTCCTACGAGCAGTACTTC. This translates into CASSLVGQASYEQYF.

The table lists this clone with a few counts. The rearrangement links TRBV28 to TRBJ1-2, with D perhaps TRBD1 (6 bases). The CDR3 has 15 residues. The V end lost 10 bases, the J end lost 8 bases, and 26 bases lay between the germline ends. The V gene's germline CDR1 is MDHEN and CDR2 SYDVKM. DNA of the CDR3: TGTGCCACGTCCTTTCCAGGGGAGTATGATAGGGGCTACACCTTC. This encodes CATSFPGEYDRGYTF.

The chain couples TRBV30 to TRBJ1-4; D call uncertain. Trimming removed 2 bases at V and 9 bases at J, with 10 bases between. Germline V gene sequence: CDR1 GTSNPN, CDR2 SVGIG (reference sequence). This CDR3 spans 12 amino acids. The CDR3 spells CAWSLLDKKLFF. The CDR3 DNA reads TGTGCCTGGAGTTTACTGGATAAAAAACTGTTTTTT.

This clone has a handful of counts. The chain carries TRBV7-3 and TRBJ2-7, with a possible D match to TRBD2 (7 bases). The CDR3 contains 14 residues. CDR1 and CDR2 (germline): SGHTA, FQGTGA. Deletions cut 4 bases from V and 4 bases from J, with 14 bases between. CDR3 region: CASSSAGALYEQYF. DNA of the CDR3: TGTGCCAGCAGCTCGGCGGGGGCCCTATACGAGCAGTACTTC.

CDR3 nucleotide sequence: TGCGCCAGCAGCCAGGGGCCGGGCAATCAGCCCCAGCATTTT. This gives the protein CASSQGPGNQPQHF. The chain uses TRBV5-1 and TRBJ1-5, with D possibly being TRBD1 (6 bases). Trimming cost V 4 bases and J 2 bases, with 10 bases left between them. The germline V gene has CDR1 SGHRS and CDR2 YFSETQ. This CDR3 contains 14 residues.

The genes are TRBV5-1 and TRBJ2-2; 10 bases are shared with TRBD1. Per the germline V gene, CDR1 is SGHRS and CDR2 is YFSETQ. V lost 2 bases to trimming and J lost 2 bases; unmatched junction nucleotides: 6. There are 17 residues in the CDR3. CDR3 residues: CASSFARQGANTGELFF. The CDR3 nucleotides read TGCGCCAGCAGCTTTGCGAGACAGGGGGCAAACACCGGGGAGCTGTTTTTT.

The chain uses TRBV11-2 and TRBJ2-5; weak D call: TRBD1 (5 bases). The DNA end is a closer match to TRBJ2-7, so the J assignment may be wrong. From germline, CDR1 is SGHAT and CDR2 FQNNGV. The CDR3 totals 13 residues. Here the CDR3 reads CASSVDTSAEQYF. CDR3 DNA sequence: TGTGCCAGCAGCGTGGACACCTCCGCCGAGCAGTACTTC.